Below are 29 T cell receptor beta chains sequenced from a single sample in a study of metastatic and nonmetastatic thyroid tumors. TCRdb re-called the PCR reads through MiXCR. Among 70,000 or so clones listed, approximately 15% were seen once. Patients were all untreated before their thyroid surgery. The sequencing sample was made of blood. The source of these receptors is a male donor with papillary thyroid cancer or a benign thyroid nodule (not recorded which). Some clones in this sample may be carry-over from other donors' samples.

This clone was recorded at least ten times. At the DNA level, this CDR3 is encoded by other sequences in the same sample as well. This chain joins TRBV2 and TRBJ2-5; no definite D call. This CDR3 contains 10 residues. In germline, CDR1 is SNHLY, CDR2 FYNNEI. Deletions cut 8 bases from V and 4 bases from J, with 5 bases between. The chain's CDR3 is CASRVETQYF. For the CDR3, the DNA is TGTGCCAGCCGTGTAGAGACCCAGTACTTC.

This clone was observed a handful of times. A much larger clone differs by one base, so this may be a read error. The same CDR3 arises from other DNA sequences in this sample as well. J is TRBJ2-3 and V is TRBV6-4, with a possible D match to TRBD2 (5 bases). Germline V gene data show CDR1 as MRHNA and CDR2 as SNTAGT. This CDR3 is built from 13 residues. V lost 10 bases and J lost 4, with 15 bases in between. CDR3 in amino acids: CATGTRDSDTQYF. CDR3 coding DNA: TGTGCCACCGGTACTAGGGATTCAGATACGCAGTATTTT.

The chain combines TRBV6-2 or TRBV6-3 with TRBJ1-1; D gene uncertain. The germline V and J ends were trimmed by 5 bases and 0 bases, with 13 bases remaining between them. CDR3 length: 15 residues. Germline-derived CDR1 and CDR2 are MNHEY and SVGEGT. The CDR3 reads CASSPWKGVNTEAFF. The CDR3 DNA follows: TGTGCCAGCAGTCCATGGAAAGGAGTGAACACTGAAGCTTTCTTT.

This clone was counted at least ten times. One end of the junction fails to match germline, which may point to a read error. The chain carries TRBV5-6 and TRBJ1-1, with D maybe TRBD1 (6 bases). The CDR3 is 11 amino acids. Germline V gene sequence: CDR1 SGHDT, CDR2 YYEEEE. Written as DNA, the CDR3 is TGTGCCAGCAGCGGGGCGAGGGGGGACGATTTT. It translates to CASSGARGDDF. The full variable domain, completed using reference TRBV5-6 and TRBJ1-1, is DAGVTQSPTHLIKTRGQQVTLRCSPKSGHDTVSWYQQALGQGPQFIFQYYEEEERQRGNFPDRFSGHQFPNYSSELNVNALLLGDSALYLCASSGARGDDFGQGTRLTVV.

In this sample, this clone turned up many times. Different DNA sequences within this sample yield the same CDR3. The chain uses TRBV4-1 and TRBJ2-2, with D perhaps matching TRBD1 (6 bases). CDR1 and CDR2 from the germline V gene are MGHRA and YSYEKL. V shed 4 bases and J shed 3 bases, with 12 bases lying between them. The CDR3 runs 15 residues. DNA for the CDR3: TGCGCCAGCAGCCCGATCGAGGGGGACACCGGGGAGCTGTTTTTT. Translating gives CASSPIEGDTGELFF.

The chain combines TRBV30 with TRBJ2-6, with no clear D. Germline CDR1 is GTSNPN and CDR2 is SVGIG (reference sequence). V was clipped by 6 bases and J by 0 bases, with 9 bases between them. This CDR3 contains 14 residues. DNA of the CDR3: TGTGCCTGTGTAATCCGCTCTGGGGCCAACGTCCTGACTTTC. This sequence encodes CACVIRSGANVLTF.

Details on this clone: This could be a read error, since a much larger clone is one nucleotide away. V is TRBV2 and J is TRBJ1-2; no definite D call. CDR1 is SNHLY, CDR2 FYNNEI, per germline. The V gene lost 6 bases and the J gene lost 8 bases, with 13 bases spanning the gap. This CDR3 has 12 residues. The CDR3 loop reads CASRRAGNGYTF. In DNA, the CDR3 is TGTGCCAGCAGGAGGGCGGGGAACGGCTACACCTTC.

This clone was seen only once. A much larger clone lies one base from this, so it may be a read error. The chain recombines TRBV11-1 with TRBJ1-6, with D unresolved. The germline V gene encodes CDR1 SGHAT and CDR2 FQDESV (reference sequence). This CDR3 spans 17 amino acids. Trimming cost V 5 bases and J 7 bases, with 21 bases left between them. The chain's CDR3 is CASSLAPIPRGNSPLHF. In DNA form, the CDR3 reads TGTGCCAGCAGCCTCGCCCCCATCCCTAGAGGGAATTCACCCCTCCACTTT.

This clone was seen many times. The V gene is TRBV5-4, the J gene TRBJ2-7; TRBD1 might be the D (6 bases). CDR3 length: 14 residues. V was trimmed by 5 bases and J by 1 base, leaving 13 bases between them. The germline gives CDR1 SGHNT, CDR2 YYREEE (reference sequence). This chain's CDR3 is CASRPDSQSYEQYV. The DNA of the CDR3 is TGTGCCAGCAGACCGGACAGCCAATCCTACGAGCAGTACGTC.

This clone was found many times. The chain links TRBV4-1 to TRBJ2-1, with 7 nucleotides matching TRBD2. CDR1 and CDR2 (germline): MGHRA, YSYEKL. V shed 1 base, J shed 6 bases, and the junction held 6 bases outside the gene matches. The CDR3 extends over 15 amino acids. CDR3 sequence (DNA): TGCGCCAGCAGCCAAGGGGCTAGCGGAGGCAATGAGCAGTTCTTC. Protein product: CASSQGASGGNEQFF.

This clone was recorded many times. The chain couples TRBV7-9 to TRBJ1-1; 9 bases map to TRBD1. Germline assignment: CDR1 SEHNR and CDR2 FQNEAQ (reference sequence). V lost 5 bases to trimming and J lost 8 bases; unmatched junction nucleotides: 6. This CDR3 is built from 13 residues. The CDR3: CASSIQGATEAFF. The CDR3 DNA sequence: TGTGCCAGCAGCATACAGGGGGCCACGGAAGCTTTCTTT. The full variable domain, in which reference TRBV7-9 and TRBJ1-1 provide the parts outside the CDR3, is DTGVSQNPRHKITKRGQNVTFRCDPISEHNRLYWYRQTLGQGPEFLTYFQNEAQLEKSRLLSDRFSAERPKGSFSTLEIQRTEQGDSAMYLCASSIQGATEAFFGQGTRLTVV.

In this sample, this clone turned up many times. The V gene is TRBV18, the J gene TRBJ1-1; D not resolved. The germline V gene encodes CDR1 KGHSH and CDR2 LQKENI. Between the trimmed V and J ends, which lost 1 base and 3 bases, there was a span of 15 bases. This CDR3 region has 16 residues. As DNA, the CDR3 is TGTGCCAGCTCACCACAAATCGCTACCTGGGACACTGAAGCTTTCTTT. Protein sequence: CASSPQIATWDTEAFF.

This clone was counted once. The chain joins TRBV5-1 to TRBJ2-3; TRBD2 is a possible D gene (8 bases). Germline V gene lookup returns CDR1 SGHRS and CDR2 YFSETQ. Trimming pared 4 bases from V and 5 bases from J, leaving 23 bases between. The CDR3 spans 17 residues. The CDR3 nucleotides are TGCGCCAGCAGCAGGGGGACTAGAGGGGGCCAACTAGATACGCAGTATTTT. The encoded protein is CASSRGTRGGQLDTQYF.

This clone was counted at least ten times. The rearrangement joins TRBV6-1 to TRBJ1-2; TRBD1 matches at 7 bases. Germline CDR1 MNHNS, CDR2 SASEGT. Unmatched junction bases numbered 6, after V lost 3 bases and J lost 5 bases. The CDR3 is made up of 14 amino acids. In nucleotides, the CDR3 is TGTGCCAGCAGTGACGCAGGGGGTCAATATGGCTACACCTTC. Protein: CASSDAGGQYGYTF.

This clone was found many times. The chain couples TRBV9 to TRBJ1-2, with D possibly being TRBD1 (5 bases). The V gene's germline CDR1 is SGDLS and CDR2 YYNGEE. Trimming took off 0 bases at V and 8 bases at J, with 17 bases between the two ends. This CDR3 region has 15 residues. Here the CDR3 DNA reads TGTGCCAGCAGCGTAGATCAGGGTACCCCGCGAGGCTACACCTTC. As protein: CASSVDQGTPRGYTF.

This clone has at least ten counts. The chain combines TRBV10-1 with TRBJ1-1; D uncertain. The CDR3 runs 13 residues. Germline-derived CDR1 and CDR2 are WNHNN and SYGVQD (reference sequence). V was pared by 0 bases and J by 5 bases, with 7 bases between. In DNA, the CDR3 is TGCGCCAGCAGTGAGTCGCTGACTACTGAAGCTTTCTTT. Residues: CASSESLTTEAFF.

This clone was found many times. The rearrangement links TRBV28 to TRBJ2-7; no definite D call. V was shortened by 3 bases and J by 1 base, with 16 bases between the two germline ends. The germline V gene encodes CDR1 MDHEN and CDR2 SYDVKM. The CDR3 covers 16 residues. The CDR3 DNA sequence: TGTGCCAGCAGTTTCCCCCTGAACGCCCCTTCCTACGAGCAGTACTTC. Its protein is CASSFPLNAPSYEQYF.

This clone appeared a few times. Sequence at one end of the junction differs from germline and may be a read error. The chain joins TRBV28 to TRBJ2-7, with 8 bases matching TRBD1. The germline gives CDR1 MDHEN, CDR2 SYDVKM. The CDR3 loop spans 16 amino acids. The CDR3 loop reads CASSTQGQENLYEKYF. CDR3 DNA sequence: TGTGCCAGCAGTACGCAGGGACAGGAAAACCTCTACGAGAAGTACTTC. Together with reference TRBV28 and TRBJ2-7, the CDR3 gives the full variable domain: DVKVTQSSRYLVKRTGEKVFLECVQDMDHENMFWYRQDPGLGLRLIYFSYDVKMKEKGDIPEGYSVSREKKERFSLILESASTNQTSMYLCASSTQGQENLYEKYFGPGTRLTVT.

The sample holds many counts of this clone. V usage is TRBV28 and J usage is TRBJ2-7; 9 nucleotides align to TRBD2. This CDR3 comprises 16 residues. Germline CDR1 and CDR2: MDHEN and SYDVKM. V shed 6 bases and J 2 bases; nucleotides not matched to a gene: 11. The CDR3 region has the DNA TGTGCCAGCAGCTGGTCCAGCGGGAGGCCTACCTACGAGCAGTACTTC. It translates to CASSWSSGRPTYEQYF.

CDR3 amino acids: CASSGRGNYGYTF. CDR3 nucleotides: TGTGCCAGCAGTGGGCGGGGTAACTATGGCTACACCTTC. The rearrangement joins TRBV6-1 to TRBJ1-2; no reliable D call. This CDR3 is 13 amino acids long. Germline V lookup: CDR1 MNHNS, CDR2 SASEGT. V lost 4 bases to trimming and J lost 1 base, with 7 bases between them.

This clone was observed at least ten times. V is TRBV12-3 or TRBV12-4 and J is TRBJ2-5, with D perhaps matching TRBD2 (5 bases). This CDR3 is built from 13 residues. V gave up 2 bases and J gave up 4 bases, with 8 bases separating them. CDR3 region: CASSLRDPETQYF. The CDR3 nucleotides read TGTGCCAGCAGTTTACGGGATCCAGAGACCCAGTACTTC.

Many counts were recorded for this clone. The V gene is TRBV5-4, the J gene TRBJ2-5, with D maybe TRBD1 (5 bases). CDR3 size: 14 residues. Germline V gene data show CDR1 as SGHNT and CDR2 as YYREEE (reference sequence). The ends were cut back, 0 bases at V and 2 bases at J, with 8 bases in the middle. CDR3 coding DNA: TGTGCCAGCAGCTTGGGGACAACTCAAGAGACCCAGTACTTC. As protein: CASSLGTTQETQYF.

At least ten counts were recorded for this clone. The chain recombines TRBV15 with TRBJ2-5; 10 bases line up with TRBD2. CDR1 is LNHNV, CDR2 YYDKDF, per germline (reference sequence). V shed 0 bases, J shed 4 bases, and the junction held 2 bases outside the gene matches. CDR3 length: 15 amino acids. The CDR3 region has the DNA TGTGCCACCAGCAGAGATAGACTAGCGGGAGAGACCCAGTACTTC. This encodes CATSRDRLAGETQYF.

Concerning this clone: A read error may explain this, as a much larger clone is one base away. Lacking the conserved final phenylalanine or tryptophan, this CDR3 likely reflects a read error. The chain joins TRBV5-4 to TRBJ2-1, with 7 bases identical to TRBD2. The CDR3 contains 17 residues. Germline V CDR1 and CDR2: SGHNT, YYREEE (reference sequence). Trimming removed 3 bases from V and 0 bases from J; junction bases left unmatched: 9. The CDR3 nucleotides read TGTGCCAGCAGCTGGACGGTCGGCGGGAGCTCCTACAATGAGCAGTTCTCC. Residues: CASSWTVGGSSYNEQFS.

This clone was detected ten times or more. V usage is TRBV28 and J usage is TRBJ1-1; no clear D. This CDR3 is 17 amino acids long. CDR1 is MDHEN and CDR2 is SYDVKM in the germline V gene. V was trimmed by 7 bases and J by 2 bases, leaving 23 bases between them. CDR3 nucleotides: TGTGCCAGCACTTTTCTTCCTGTTGAAATAGTCAACACTGAAGCTTTCTTT. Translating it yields CASTFLPVEIVNTEAFF. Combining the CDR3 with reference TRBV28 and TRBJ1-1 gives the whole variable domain DVKVTQSSRYLVKRTGEKVFLECVQDMDHENMFWYRQDPGLGLRLIYFSYDVKMKEKGDIPEGYSVSREKKERFSLILESASTNQTSMYLCASTFLPVEIVNTEAFFGQGTRLTVV.

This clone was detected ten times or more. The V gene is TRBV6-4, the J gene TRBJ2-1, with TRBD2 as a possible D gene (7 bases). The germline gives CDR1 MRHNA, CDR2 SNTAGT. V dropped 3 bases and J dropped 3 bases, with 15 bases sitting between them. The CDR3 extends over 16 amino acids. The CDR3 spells CASSDVGGAYYNEQFF. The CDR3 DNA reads TGTGCCAGCAGTGATGTTGGGGGGGCCTACTACAATGAGCAGTTCTTC.

The CDR3 protein is CSITGTRNTEAFF. The CDR3 DNA is TGCAGCATCACAGGGACGCGGAACACTGAAGCTTTCTTT. The chain carries TRBV29-1 and TRBJ1-1, with a possible D match to TRBD1 (6 bases). The V gene lost 8 bases and the J gene lost 1 base, with 14 bases spanning the gap. The CDR3 spans 13 residues. The germline V gene encodes CDR1 SQVTM and CDR2 ANQGSEA.

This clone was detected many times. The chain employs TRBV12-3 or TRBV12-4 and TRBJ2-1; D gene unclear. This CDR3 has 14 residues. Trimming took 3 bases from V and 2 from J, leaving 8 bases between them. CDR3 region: CASSFGPTYNEQFF. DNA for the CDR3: TGTGCCAGCAGTTTTGGGCCTACCTACAATGAGCAGTTCTTC.

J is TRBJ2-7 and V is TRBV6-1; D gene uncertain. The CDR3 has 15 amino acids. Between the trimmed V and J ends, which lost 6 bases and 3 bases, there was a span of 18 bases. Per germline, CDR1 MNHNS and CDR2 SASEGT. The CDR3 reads CASRTPERLNYEQYF. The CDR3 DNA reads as TGTGCCAGCAGGACTCCGGAACGACTTAACTACGAGCAGTACTTC.